These T cell receptor beta chains were read from a single sample in a study of T cell clones after liver transplantation. Method: immunoSEQ multiplex PCR; TCRdb's copy keeps in-frame clones and lacks some. The top ten clones hold approximately 0.78% of a sample with about 120,000 clones, roughly nine tenths of them seen once. The sample was CD4+ T cells from blood, taken 12 months after liver transplant. The receptor set was obtained from a human patient who received a liver transplant. Among the T cells, some may be from the graft donor. The CDR3 runs from the conserved cysteine through the conserved F or W. A D gene is named only where the DNA matches it firmly. Where a row states a size, it is once, few, many or the class of an expanded clone; other rows omit it.

TRBJ2-7 TRBD1 . TRBV7-8 CASSLRQGIIVEQYF TGTGCCAGCAGCCTGCGACAGGGAATCATTGTAGAGCAGTACTTC
TRBJ2-3 . once TRBV18 CASSPDQVTDTQYF TGTGCCAGCTCACCAGATCAGGTCACAGATACGCAGTATTTT
TRBJ2-7 . few TRBV29-1 CSVVKGPTSSYEQYF TGCAGCGTTGTGAAGGGACCAACCTCTTCCTACGAGCAGTACTTC
TRBJ2-7 . . TRBV19 CAGLMAGPYEQYF TGTGCCGGGTTGATGGCAGGGCCCTACGAGCAGTACTTC
TRBJ1-5 TRBD1 . TRBV19 CASSMGDSYSGQPQHF TGTGCCAGTAGTATGGGGGACAGTTACTCTGGTCAGCCCCAGCATTTT
TRBJ2-7 TRBD1 once TRBV27 CASKNIGTDAYEQYF TGTGCCAGCAAGAATATCGGGACAGATGCCTACGAGCAGTACTTC
TRBJ2-7 . once TRBV7-8 CASSTLDRRYEQYF TGTGCCAGCAGCACGCTTGACAGGAGGTACGAGCAGTACTTC
TRBJ2-7 TRBD1 . TRBV5-1 CASSLAGTGYEQYF TGCGCCAGCAGCTTGGCAGGGACAGGGTACGAGCAGTACTTC
TRBJ1-1 TRBD1 many TRBV5-1 CASSNQQGRSEAFF TGCGCCAGCAGCAACCAACAGGGGCGGAGTGAAGCTTTCTTT
TRBJ2-5 TRBD1 . TRBV19 CASRQGDETQYF TGTGCCAGCAGACAGGGGGATGAGACCCAGTACTTC
TRBJ2-3 TRBD2 . TRBV7-9 CASSPPGLAGVTDTQYF TGTGCCAGCAGCCCCCCCGGACTAGCGGGAGTCACAGATACGCAGTATTTT
TRBJ1-6 . . TRBV7-2 CASSLGQVWSPLHF TGTGCCAGCAGCTTAGGACAGGTGTGGTCACCCCTCCACTTT
TRBJ2-7 TRBD2 . TRBV5-1 CASSSGLAAVEQYF TGCGCCAGCAGCTCCGGACTAGCGGCTGTCGAGCAGTACTTC
TRBJ2-7 TRBD1 . TRBV10-3 CAAGTGGTYEQYF TGTGCCGCGGGGACAGGGGGAACCTACGAGCAGTACTTC
TRBJ1-2 . . TRBV30 CAWRGGGAYGYTF TGTGCCTGGAGAGGTGGGGGGGCGTATGGCTACACCTTC
TRBJ2-7 . . TRBV29-1 CSVLAAYEQYF TGCAGCGTCCTAGCCGCCTACGAGCAGTACTTC
TRBJ1-2 TRBD1 . TRBV29-1 CSVVRAGGGYTF TGCAGCGTTGTTCGAGCAGGGGGTGGCTACACCTTC
TRBJ1-4 . medium-sized TRBV7-9 CASSLFTTEEKLFF TGTGCCAGCAGCTTATTCACTACCGAGGAAAAACTGTTTTTT
TRBJ2-5 TRBD1 . TRBV7-8 CASSASTGHGETQYF TGTGCCAGCAGCGCCTCGACAGGGCACGGCGAGACCCAGTACTTC
TRBJ2-7 . . TRBV11-2 CASSFYLDSFFYEQYF TGTGCCAGCAGCTTCTACTTGGACTCATTTTTCTACGAGCAGTACTTC
TRBJ2-3 . . TRBV18 CASSPGHLTDTQYF TGTGCCAGCTCACCGGGACACCTCACAGATACGCAGTATTTT
TRBJ1-2 . . TRBV5-1 CASSLVQGPYGYTF TGCGCCAGCAGCTTGGTGCAGGGACCCTATGGCTACACCTTC
TRBJ2-1 . few TRBV5-6 CASSLFGNEQFF TGTGCCAGCAGCTTGTTTGGCAATGAGCAGTTCTTC
TRBJ1-3 . . TRBV9 CASSPPASGNTIYF TGTGCCAGCAGCCCTCCGGCCTCTGGAAACACCATATATTTT
TRBJ1-2 . once TRBV28 CASSLSTVSYGYTF TGTGCCAGCAGTTTATCGACAGTATCATATGGCTACACCTTC
TRBJ1-1 . . TRBV27 CASKERNTEAFF TGTGCCAGCAAAGAGAGGAACACTGAAGCTTTCTTT
TRBJ1-1 . . TRBV7-3 CASSLGGMNTEAFF TGTGCCAGCAGCTTAGGAGGGATGAACACTGAAGCTTTCTTT
TRBJ2-3 TRBD2 . TRBV29-1 CSVDGASGPTDTQYF TGCAGCGTTGACGGGGCTAGCGGGCCTACAGATACGCAGTATTTT
TRBJ1-1 . . TRBV5-1 CASSLSPQRDTEAFF TGCGCCAGCAGCTTGTCCCCGCAGAGGGACACTGAAGCTTTCTTT
TRBJ1-2 . once TRBV18 CASSPGTGGYTF TGTGCCAGCTCACCAGGGACGGGTGGCTACACCTTC
TRBJ2-7 TRBD2 once TRBV27 CASSSPRPSGRSYEQYF TGTGCCAGCAGTTCCCCGCGGCCTAGCGGGCGATCCTACGAGCAGTACTTC
TRBJ1-1 . . TRBV10-3 CAISEGIKNTEAFF TGTGCCATCAGTGAGGGTATTAAGAACACTGAAGCTTTCTTT
TRBJ2-5 . once TRBV7-6 CASSFYTRGETQYF TGTGCCAGCAGCTTTTACACTAGGGGGGAGACCCAGTACTTC
TRBJ2-1 TRBD2 . TRBV9 CASSVGVSGSINEQFF TGTGCCAGCAGCGTAGGGGTCAGCGGGAGTATCAATGAGCAGTTCTTC
TRBJ2-7 TRBD1 . TRBV28 CASRDPGQGREQYF TGTGCCAGCAGGGACCCGGGACAGGGGCGGGAGCAGTACTTC
TRBJ1-1 . . TRBV7-9 CASSLALKELAF TGTGCCAGCAGCTTAGCGCTAAAGGAGCTCGCCTTT
TRBJ2-1 TRBD1 . TRBV6-1 CASSEGQGGRSYNEQFF TGTGCCAGCAGTGAAGGACAGGGTGGAAGGTCCTACAATGAGCAGTTCTTC
TRBJ1-2 TRBD1 . TRBV27 CASSTSGGEIYGYTF TGTGCCAGCAGTACGTCAGGGGGCGAGATCTATGGCTACACCTTC
TRBJ2-7 . . TRBV27 CASSSTQYYEQYF TGTGCCAGCAGTTCCACACAATACTACGAGCAGTACTTC
TRBJ2-2 TRBD2 . TRBV2 CASQAGGPNTGELFF TGTGCCAGCCAAGCGGGAGGACCTAACACCGGGGAGCTGTTTTTT
TRBJ2-7 . . TRBV7-9 CASSFLKNSYEQYF TGTGCCAGCAGCTTCCTGAAGAACAGTTACGAGCAGTACTTC
TRBJ1-2 TRBD1 . TRBV6-5 CASSYRGGGYTF TGTGCCAGCAGTTACCGAGGGGGCGGCTACACCTTC
TRBJ2-1 . . TRBV19 CASSIDPAGLTQFF TGTGCCAGTAGTATAGACCCCGCAGGTCTTACGCAGTTCTTC
TRBJ2-7 TRBD1 . TRBV28 CASRPRTGDYEQYF TGTGCCAGCAGGCCTAGGACAGGGGACTACGAGCAGTACTTC
TRBJ2-5 . . TRBV5-4 CASSVTETQYF TGTGCCAGCAGCGTGACGGAGACCCAGTACTTC
TRBJ2-7 TRBD1 . TRBV28 CASRRQGKAYEQYF TGTGCCAGCCGAAGACAGGGAAAGGCCTACGAGCAGTACTTC
TRBJ2-1 . . TRBV5-1 CASSFQDSYNEQFF TGCGCCAGCAGCTTTCAGGACAGTTACAATGAGCAGTTCTTC
TRBJ2-5 TRBD2 . TRBV6-6 CASSLASGGQETQYF TGTGCCAGCAGTTTGGCTAGCGGGGGTCAAGAGACCCAGTACTTC
TRBJ1-2 . . TRBV29-1 CSVETLIAQGYTF TGCAGCGTCGAAACTCTCATCGCGCAAGGCTACACCTTC
TRBJ1-1 . . TRBV7-9 CASSLTGGAEAFF TGTGCCAGCAGCTTAACAGGAGGGGCTGAAGCTTTCTTT
TRBJ2-7 TRBD2 once TRBV15 CATSRRLGGSGEQYF TGTGCCACCAGCCGCAGATTGGGCGGGAGCGGCGAGCAGTACTTC
TRBJ1-1 TRBD1 . TRBV19 CATSIQGARSTEAFF TGTGCCACCTCAATACAGGGGGCGCGCAGCACTGAAGCTTTCTTT
TRBJ2-5 TRBD1 once TRBV5-4 CASSQPPGGGQETQYF TGTGCCAGCAGCCAACCGCCAGGGGGTGGGCAAGAGACCCAGTACTTC
TRBJ1-4 . . TRBV2 CASSDYDNEKLFF TGTGCCAGCAGTGATTATGATAATGAAAAACTGTTTTTT
TRBJ2-2 TRBD1 . TRBV7-8 CASSSGTANTGELFF TGTGCCAGCAGCTCCGGGACAGCTAACACCGGGGAGCTGTTTTTT